Below, one T cell receptor beta chain is given with its context. The antigen is unknown. With a J-beta primer mix and a sample-barcoded 5' primer, a second PCR ran about 7 to 12 cycles. TCRdb re-analysed the 5' RACE reads in MiXCR, keeping a single row per CDR3 protein. The data hold over 1,500,000 distinct CDR3 sequences, with approximately 40% observed a single time. These data are taken from a study of blood T cells in healthy people across ages. General observations from the study: Age showed a roughly linear inverse relationship with TCR beta diversity per million T cells.

V gave up 4 bases and J gave up 4 bases; unmatched junction bases: 15. The germline CDR1 and CDR2 sequences are LNHDA and SQIVND (reference sequence). The CDR3 has 17 amino acids. Material: blood. This TCR came from a human donor in good health. The chain recombines TRBV19 with TRBJ1-2; TRBD1 matches at 7 bases. CDR3 nucleotide sequence: TGTGCCAGTAGTACTAGACACCAACGACAGGGCCTCTATGGCTACACCTTC. This codes for CASSTRHQRQGLYGYTF.